The clone carrying this T cell receptor (beta chain) was seen more than once but under ten times. Its antigen is unknown. The CDR3 covers 15 residues. The ends were cut back, 2 bases at V and 0 bases at J, with 12 bases in the middle. Per germline, CDR1 GTSNPN and CDR2 SVGIG (reference sequence). RNA was extracted and reverse transcribed into cDNA as the sequencing template. Some clones are missing from TCRdb's copy, which holds only in-frame ones; the method was immunoSEQ multiplex PCR. This table holds around 100,000 clones, roughly 50% found once. The entry originates in a study of CD8+ T cells in alopecia areata. Notes on the study in general: Mice gave a clearer picture of TCR sharing than patients did, possibly for HLA-related reasons. Scalp sequencing also captures normal skin's resident alphabeta T cells. Lesional scalp exceeded normal scalp in clonality, especially in alopecia totalis/universalis.

Sample: CD4+ T cells sorted from blood. V is TRBV30 and J is TRBJ2-3; D perhaps matches TRBD1 (6 bases). The receptor was derived from a human donor in good health. Here the CDR3 reads CAWSLGQGSTDTQYF. The CDR3 region has the DNA TGTGCCTGGAGTCTCGGGCAGGGGAGCACAGATACGCAGTATTTT.